This T cell receptor (beta chain) was documented in a study of blood T cell dynamics during melanoma immunotherapy. Clones were read by immunoSEQ multiplex PCR, and TCRdb kept only the in-frame ones, dropping some. The sample lists 13,000 or so clones, about 91% seen once, with more than 0.15% in the top ten. The time point here: pre-treatment baseline. V lost 5 bases to trimming and J lost 0 bases, with 11 bases between them. Germline V gene sequence: CDR1 SEHNR, CDR2 FQNEAQ (reference sequence). This CDR3 has 15 residues. The sample was effector memory CD8+ T cells from blood, taken from a patient treated with checkpoint blockade. The chain carries TRBV7-9 and TRBJ2-1, with a weak D call TRBD1 (6 bases). This clonotype originated in a human donor with melanoma. CDR3 region: CASSRTGSSYNEQFF. CDR3 coding DNA: TGTGCCAGCAGCCGAACAGGGAGCTCCTACAATGAGCAGTTCTTC.